A selection of T cell receptor beta chains follows, all from one sample in a study of CD8 T cells in Susac syndrome. TCRdb analysed the immunoSEQ multiplex PCR reads with MiXCR anew, one entry per CDR3 protein. In the table there are some 52,000 distinct CDR3 sequences, 90% to 95% of which are singletons. Sequencing was performed on CD8+ T cells from PBMCs. These receptors were obtained from a human donor with multiple sclerosis. CDR3s include the opening cysteine and the closing phenylalanine or tryptophan. D genes are given only for firm matches. Rows give clone size only sometimes, using once, few, many, or a class for an expanded clone.

len	d_gene	abundance	v_gene	j_gene	CDR3nt	CDR3aa
16	-	-	TRBV27	TRBJ2-3	TGTGCCAGCAGTCGGACGGGGTCCGGGGGCACAGATACGCAGTATTTT	CASSRTGSGGTDTQYF
14	-	-	TRBV7-9	TRBJ1-1	TGTGCCAGCAGCCCGGGACCGACGAACACTGAAGTTTTCTTT	CASSPGPTNTEVFF
13	-	-	TRBV15	TRBJ1-4	TGTGCCACCAGCAGAGAAAACCTACGAAAACTGTTTTTT	CATSRENLRKLFF
15	TRBD2	-	TRBV20-1	TRBJ2-5	TGCAGTGCTAGTTCCTCGGCGGGGGTCCAAGAGACCCAGTACTTC	CSASSSAGVQETQYF
16	-	-	TRBV11-3	TRBJ2-2	TGTGCCAGCAGCTTAGATCGGGAGTCGAACACCGGGGAGCTGTTTTTT	CASSLDRESNTGELFF
16	-	-	TRBV13	TRBJ2-5	TGTGCCAGCAGCTTACTTCAGATGGCTGGGGAAGAGACCCAGTACTTC	CASSLLQMAGEETQYF
13	-	once	TRBV7-8	TRBJ1-1	TGTGCCAGCACCTACGACGGGAACACTGAAGCTTTCTTT	CASTYDGNTEAFF
14	-	once	TRBV20-1	TRBJ1-1	TGCAGTGCTAGAAGACACGACGGGAACACTGAAGCTCTCTTT	CSARRHDGNTEALF
16	TRBD1	-	TRBV7-6	TRBJ2-2	TGTGCCAGCAGCTCTCAGACAGGGACGAACACCGGGGAGCTGTTTTTT	CASSSQTGTNTGELFF
12	-	-	TRBV29-1	TRBJ1-1	TGCAGCGTTAGGCCAGTTGAGACTGAAGCTTTCTTT	CSVRPVETEAFF
15	-	-	TRBV7-2	TRBJ2-2	TGTGCCAGCAGCTTAGGCTCAGTCAACACCGGGGAGCTGTTTTTT	CASSLGSVNTGELFF
20	TRBD2	-	TRBV19	TRBJ2-3	TGTGCCAGTAGCCCGTCCCCTGTGGTACTAGCGGGGGGATTCACAGATACGCAGTATTTT	CASSPSPVVLAGGFTDTQYF
11	-	-	TRBV10-3	TRBJ2-7	TGTGCCATATCGGACAGCTACGAGCAGTACTTC	CAISDSYEQYF
12	-	once	TRBV27	TRBJ2-3	TGTGCCAGCAGTTTACCCCCAGATACGCAGTATTTT	CASSLPPDTQYF
14	-	-	TRBV28	TRBJ2-1	TGTGCCAGCAGTTTAGGGGGTGGGCTGGATGAGCAGTTCTTC	CASSLGGGLDEQFF
15	TRBD1	-	TRBV7-9	TRBJ2-3	TGTGCCAGCAGCCGACAGGGGGCGCAGTCAGATACGCAGTATTTT	CASSRQGAQSDTQYF
16	-	-	TRBV10-3	TRBJ1-2	TGTGCCATCAGTGAGTCGAGTTCTCGCGCCCGGGGTGGCTACACCTTC	CAISESSSRARGGYTF
13	-	-	TRBV7-2	TRBJ2-7	TGTGCCAGCAGCTTATGGGGGGCTGAAGAGCAGTACTTC	CASSLWGAEEQYF
14	-	-	TRBV27	TRBJ2-7	TGTGCCAGCAGTTTATCGAGGTCAGCCTACGAGCAGTACTTC	CASSLSRSAYEQYF
14	-	-	TRBV5-1	TRBJ1-1	TGCGCCAGCAGCTACCTCCCGCAGCGAGGTGAAGCTTTCTTT	CASSYLPQRGEAFF
11	-	-	TRBV4-2	TRBJ1-3	TGTGCCAGCAGCCCCGGGGGCGCCATATATTTT	CASSPGGAIYF
20	-	-	TRBV7-8	TRBJ1-5	TGTGCCAGCAGTTTTACGTACGGGTTCCAGACGAATAAGAGCAATCAGCCCCAGCATTTT	CASSFTYGFQTNKSNQPQHF
15	TRBD1	-	TRBV6-6	TRBJ2-1	TGTGCCAGCAGTTTCTGGGACAGGGATAACAATGAGCAGTTCTTC	CASSFWDRDNNEQFF
14	TRBD1	-	TRBV6-1	TRBJ1-2	TGTGCCAGCAGTAGGGACAGGGGAGAACATGGCTACACCTTC	CASSRDRGEHGYTF
13	-	-	TRBV7-2	TRBJ2-7	TGTGCCGTCAGGGCCCTGAGCTCCTACGAGCAGTACTTC	CAVRALSSYEQYF
14	TRBD1	-	TRBV20-1	TRBJ2-4	TGCAGTGCTGCGGACAGGGGGCTTGAAAACATTCAGTACTTC	CSAADRGLENIQYF
13	TRBD2	-	TRBV12-5	TRBJ2-3	TGTGCTTTACTAGCGGGGGGAACAGATACGCAGTATTTT	CALLAGGTDTQYF